This record concerns one T cell receptor beta chain sequence. The sample belongs to a study of blood T cell repertoires in COVID-19. Study overall: Sample material is recorded as cDNA or gDNA derived from T cells, B-cell-depleted T cells, or PBMCs.

Germline V gene sequence: CDR1 GTSNPN, CDR2 SVGIG (reference sequence). Trimming removed 0 bases from V and 2 bases from J, with 9 bases in between. The CDR3 is made up of 14 amino acids. The method was immunoSEQ multiplex PCR; TCRdb's version includes in-frame clones alone and lacks a portion of them. This sample yields 120,000 or so clones, of which nearly 80% are seen a single time; about a sixth belongs to the top ten. The TCR comes from an elderly woman with active or convalescent COVID-19. Sequencing was carried out using peripheral blood. The chain recombines TRBV30 with TRBJ2-3; D perhaps matches TRBD2 (5 bases). The CDR3 loop is CAWSVGGFTDTQYF. The DNA of the CDR3 is TGTGCCTGGAGTGTCGGCGGGTTCACAGATACGCAGTATTTT.